A selection of T cell receptor beta chains follows, all from one sample in a study of HIV-infected children after antiretroviral therapy interruption. TCRdb re-analysed the 3' RACE reads in MiXCR, keeping a single row per CDR3 protein. This sample has fewer than 20,000 distinct CDR3 sequences, with nearly 3.5% found just once. Source: CD45RA+ CD4+ T cells from PBMCs, taken from a donor given antiretroviral therapy, either interrupted or continuous. All receptors derive from a child between 2 and 17 years old with HIV. The CDR3 runs from the conserved cysteine through the conserved F or W. The D gene is left open where the match is weak. A clone size is listed for some rows: how often the clone was seen (once, few, many), or a class if it is expanded.

V	D	J	size	CDR3	DNA
TRBV2	.	TRBJ1-2	.	CASSEAQANYGYTF	TGTGCCAGCAGTGAGGCACAGGCTAACTATGGCTACACCTTC
TRBV5-1	TRBD2	TRBJ2-3	many	CASSPAGLAGPDTQYF	TGCGCCAGCAGCCCGGCAGGACTAGCGGGGCCAGATACGCAGTATTTT
TRBV5-3	.	TRBJ1-2	many	CARSLGSNYGYTF	TGTGCCAGAAGCTTGGGCAGTAACTATGGCTACACCTTC
TRBV5-1	.	TRBJ2-7	.	CASSLAPRDQGTEQYF	TGTGCCAGCAGCTTGGCGCCCCGGGACCAAGGAACCGAGCAGTACTTC
TRBV29-1	.	TRBJ2-5	many	CSVGDTGRGFQETQYF	TGCAGCGTTGGAGACACAGGGAGGGGGTTCCAAGAGACCCAGTACTTC
TRBV12-3/TRBV12-4	.	TRBJ1-2	few	CASRPTGEYGYTF	TGTGCCAGCCGCCCAACAGGCGAATATGGCTACACCTTC
TRBV10-2	.	TRBJ1-1	many	CASSDRGNTEAFF	TGCGCCAGCAGTGACAGGGGGAACACTGAAGCTTTCTTT
TRBV7-6	.	TRBJ1-5	medium-sized	CASSPTWGSNQPQHF	TGTGCCAGCAGCCCCACGTGGGGTTCGAATCAGCCCCAGCATTTT
TRBV20-1	.	TRBJ1-2	many	CSAADLLDGYTF	TGCAGTGCTGCGGACCTTCTCGATGGCTACACCTTC
TRBV20-1	.	TRBJ2-7	many	CSARAGASYEQYF	TGCAGTGCTAGAGCGGGGGCGAGCTACGAGCAGTACTTC
TRBV6-6	.	TRBJ2-7	large	CASGFLQLQRDEQYF	TGTGCCAGCGGGTTCCTGCAACTTCAAAGAGACGAGCAGTACTTC
TRBV6-1	TRBD1	TRBJ1-4	medium-sized	CASSALRQGQDEKLFF	TGTGCCAGCAGTGCCTTGCGACAGGGACAGGATGAAAAACTGTTTTTT
TRBV12-3/TRBV12-4	TRBD1	TRBJ1-5	medium-sized	CASRERGPGSNQPQHF	TGTGCCAGCAGAGAAAGGGGGCCTGGGAGCAATCAGCCCCAGCATTTT
TRBV7-9	.	TRBJ2-5	many	CANSPSSAQVETQYF	TGTGCCAACAGCCCTTCCTCGGCCCAGGTGGAGACCCAGTACTTC